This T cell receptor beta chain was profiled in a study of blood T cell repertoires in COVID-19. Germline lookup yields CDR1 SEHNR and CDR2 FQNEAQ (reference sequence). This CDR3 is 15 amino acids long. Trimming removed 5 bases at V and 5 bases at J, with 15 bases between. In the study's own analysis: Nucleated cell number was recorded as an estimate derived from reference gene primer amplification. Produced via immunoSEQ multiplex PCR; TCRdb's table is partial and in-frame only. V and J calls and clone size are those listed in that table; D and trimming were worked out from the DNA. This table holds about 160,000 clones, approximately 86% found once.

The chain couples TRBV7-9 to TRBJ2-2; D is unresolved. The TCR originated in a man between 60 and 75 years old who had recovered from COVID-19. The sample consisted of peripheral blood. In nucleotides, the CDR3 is TGTGCCAGCAGCCCGCCTGGCCCCAGAACCGGGGAGCTGTTTTTT. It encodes CASSPPGPRTGELFF.